What follows are 23 T cell receptor beta chains derived from one specimen sequenced in a study of Ad26.COV2.S vaccination and SARS-CoV-2 variants. Treatment described: some 19 received Ad26.COV2.S at low or high dose, single or two shots; about 5 received placebo; per-sample allocation not given. All samples were drawn on day 63, counting from the first vaccine or placebo injection. The method was immunoSEQ multiplex PCR; TCRdb's version includes in-frame clones alone and lacks a portion of them. The sample shows more than 300,000 clones, around nine tenths of them seen only once. Specimen: peripheral blood, collected in a trial of Ad26.COV2.S vaccine versus placebo. The receptor source for this set is a person between 18 and 65 years old who received the Ad26.COV2.S COVID-19 vaccine or a placebo.

The sample holds one count of this clone. The V gene is TRBV20-1, the J gene TRBJ1-2, with D unresolved. This CDR3 has 11 amino acids. V was trimmed by 5 bases and J by 5 bases, leaving 9 bases between them. The germline V gene encodes CDR1 DFQATT and CDR2 SNEGSKA (reference sequence). The CDR3 loop reads CSASWTYGYTF. CDR3 sequence (DNA): TGCAGTGCTTCTTGGACTTATGGCTACACCTTC.

This clone was detected only once. The V gene is TRBV7-2, the J gene TRBJ2-7, with a possible D match to TRBD2 (6 bases). Germline CDR1 is SGHTA and CDR2 is FQGNSA. The CDR3 totals 14 residues. V lost 1 base, J lost 6 bases, and 13 bases lay in between. CDR3 residues: CASSLGRGRLEQYF. CDR3 nucleotides: TGTGCCAGCAGCTTAGGGAGAGGGAGGCTCGAGCAGTACTTC. The full variable domain, its missing parts supplied by reference TRBV7-2 and TRBJ2-7, is GAGVSQSPSNKVTEKGKDVELRCDPISGHTALYWYRQSLGQGLEFLIYFQGNSAPDKSGLPSDRFSAERTGGSVSTLTIQRTQQEDSAVYLCASSLGRGRLEQYFGPGTRLTVT.

This chain uses TRBV4-1 with TRBJ2-2, with D tentatively TRBD2 (5 bases). Trimming left V 4 bases short and J 5 bases short, with 14 bases between. The germline V gene has CDR1 MGHRA and CDR2 YSYEKL. The CDR3 has 15 amino acids. The CDR3, as DNA: TGCGCCAGCAGCCCAAACAAGAGGAGGACCGGGGAGCTGTTTTTT. This gives the protein CASSPNKRRTGELFF.

This clone was seen more than once but under ten times. The chain couples TRBV10-3 to TRBJ1-5; maybe TRBD1 (5 bases). The CDR3 extends over 16 amino acids. Germline V lookup: CDR1 ENHRY, CDR2 SYGVKD. Deletions cut 2 bases from V and 5 bases from J, with 16 bases between. CDR3 DNA: TGTGCCATCAGTGAGGGGCCCAGGGTTAAGGATCAGCCCCAGCATTTT. Translation gives CAISEGPRVKDQPQHF.

V and J are TRBV5-1 and TRBJ2-3; D is undetermined. The germline gives CDR1 SGHRS, CDR2 YFSETQ. Between the trimmed V and J ends, which lost 4 bases and 5 bases, there was a span of 20 bases. This CDR3 contains 16 residues. CDR3 residues: CASSHLGSSPGDTQYF. In DNA, the CDR3 is TGCGCCAGCAGCCACCTGGGGTCCAGCCCTGGAGATACGCAGTATTTT.

This clone was recorded only once. The rearrangement uses TRBV6-5 and TRBJ1-4, with TRBD1 as a possible D gene (5 bases). This CDR3 has 15 residues. Deletions cut 10 bases from V and 7 bases from J, with 22 bases between. Germline V CDR1 and CDR2: MNHEY, SVGAGI. The CDR3 sequence is CATQIMRGGFEKLFF. The CDR3, as DNA: TGTGCCACCCAGATCATGAGGGGCGGATTTGAAAAACTGTTTTTT.

The J gene is TRBJ1-2, the V gene TRBV4-3; the D is unclear. Germline assignment: CDR1 LGHNA and CDR2 YSLEER. CDR3 length equals 15 residues. V was shortened by 0 bases and J by 4 bases, with 12 bases between the two germline ends. The CDR3: CASSQDLGVGYGYTF. The CDR3 DNA reads as TGCGCCAGCAGCCAAGACCTCGGGGTCGGCTATGGCTACACCTTC.

V usage is TRBV7-2 and J usage is TRBJ2-3, with 8 bases fitting TRBD2. From germline, CDR1 is SGHTA and CDR2 FQGNSA. There are 16 residues in the CDR3. The ends lost 2 bases at V and 3 bases at J; junction bases unmatched: 7. Here the CDR3 reads CASSLNTGGRTDTQYF. CDR3 bases: TGTGCCAGCAGCTTAAACACGGGAGGGCGGACAGATACGCAGTATTTT.

The V gene is TRBV24-1, the J gene TRBJ1-5; no firm D call. V lost 10 bases and J 3 bases, leaving 15 bases between the germline ends. Germline loops: CDR1 KGHDR, CDR2 SFDVKD. CDR3 length equals 14 residues. The CDR3 here is CATGAGWDNQPQHF. CDR3 nucleotides: TGTGCCACAGGTGCAGGCTGGGACAATCAGCCCCAGCATTTT.

This rearrangement joins TRBV6-5 to TRBJ2-2, with 7 bases matching TRBD1. The CDR3 is made up of 13 amino acids. The V gene end was trimmed by 6 bases and the J gene end by 4 bases; junction bases not matched to a gene: 2. The germline V gene encodes CDR1 MNHEY and CDR2 SVGAGI. The CDR3: CASSRQGTGELFF. Written as DNA, the CDR3 is TGTGCCAGCAGCCGACAGGGCACCGGGGAGCTGTTTTTT.

The rearrangement joins TRBV3-1 (or the pseudogene TRBV3-2) to TRBJ2-1; maybe TRBD1 (5 bases). V was pared by 0 bases and J by 7 bases, with 7 bases between. This CDR3 is 13 amino acids long. The germline V gene encodes CDR1 LGHDT and CDR2 YNNKEL (reference sequence). This chain's CDR3 is CASSQDDRNEQFF. In DNA, the CDR3 is TGTGCCAGCAGCCAAGACGACAGAAATGAGCAGTTCTTC.

This clone was seen at least ten times. The gene calls are TRBV14 and TRBJ2-7; TRBD1 might be the D (6 bases). Germline lookup yields CDR1 SGHDN and CDR2 FVKESK. The CDR3 runs 15 residues. Trimming took off 1 base at V and 3 bases at J, with 13 bases between the two ends. The CDR3 reads CASSQVGTQFYEQYF. The CDR3 bases are TGTGCCAGCAGCCAAGTAGGGACACAATTCTACGAGCAGTACTTC. The full variable domain, completed using reference TRBV14 and TRBJ2-7, is EAGVTQFPSHSVIEKGQTVTLRCDPISGHDNLYWYRRVMGKEIKFLLHFVKESKQDESGMPNNRFLAERTGGTYSTLKVQPAELEDSGVYFCASSQVGTQFYEQYFGPGTRLTVT.

V and J are TRBV7-6 and TRBJ2-3, with 15 nucleotides matching TRBD2. The CDR3 loop spans 19 amino acids. Germline assignment: CDR1 SGHVS and CDR2 FNYEAQ. V shed 4 bases, J shed 4 bases, and the junction held 12 bases outside the gene matches. The CDR3 protein is CASSSAGTSGGIVSDTQYF. Here the CDR3 DNA reads TGTGCCAGCAGCTCTGCGGGGACTAGCGGGGGGATAGTATCAGATACGCAGTATTTT.

This chain joins TRBV6-6 and TRBJ1-1; D ambiguous. Germline V gene sequence: CDR1 MNHNY, CDR2 SVGAGI (reference sequence). Trimming pared 6 bases from V and 0 bases from J, leaving 17 bases between. The CDR3 consists of 16 residues. CDR3: CASRRGHGELNTEAFF. The CDR3 nucleotides are TGTGCCAGCAGACGAGGGCACGGAGAATTGAACACTGAAGCTTTCTTT.

CDR3 bases: TGTGCCAGCAGTTTATCCCTCGGTGATGAGCAGTTCTTC. Translation: CASSLSLGDEQFF. V usage is TRBV27 and J usage is TRBJ2-1; D remains ambiguous. V shed 0 bases and J shed 8 bases, with 8 bases lying between them. The V gene's germline CDR1 is MNHEY and CDR2 SMNVEV (reference sequence). The CDR3 extends over 13 amino acids.

The chain combines TRBV10-3 with TRBJ1-4; a weak D match, TRBD1 (5 bases). Germline V CDR1 and CDR2: ENHRY, SYGVKD. Trimming stripped 0 bases from V and 5 bases from J, with 10 bases between. The CDR3 totals 15 residues. The CDR3 bases are TGTGCCATCAGTGAGTCTAGGGACGGCAATGAAAAACTGTTTTTT. Its translation: CAISESRDGNEKLFF.

The table lists this clone with a count of one. This sequence joins TRBV4-3 and TRBJ1-3; no clear D. Germline V gene lookup returns CDR1 LGHNA and CDR2 YSLEER. This CDR3 spans 16 amino acids. The ends were cut back, 0 bases at V and 0 bases at J, with 9 bases in the middle. Here the CDR3 DNA reads TGCGCCAGCAGCCAAGATCACCAAGTCTCTGGAAACACCATATATTTT. Its translation is CASSQDHQVSGNTIYF.

The rearrangement links TRBV6-1 to TRBJ1-3; TRBD1 might be the D (6 bases). Germline CDR1 reads MNHNS; CDR2 reads SASEGT. V was shortened by 2 bases and J by 0 bases, with 17 bases between the two germline ends. CDR3 length: 18 amino acids. CDR3 amino acids: CASSERSSGANSGNTIYF. The CDR3 nucleotides are TGTGCCAGCAGTGAACGGTCCTCAGGGGCCAACTCTGGAAACACCATATATTTT.

The chain couples TRBV29-1 to TRBJ2-7, with 10 bases that match TRBD1. There are 15 residues in the CDR3. The germline gives CDR1 SQVTM, CDR2 ANQGSEA. Trimming took 3 bases from V and 3 from J; bases not matched to a gene: 8. Here the CDR3 DNA reads TGCAGCGTTGACTCGACAGGGGGCGCGGGCTACGAGCAGTACTTC. It encodes CSVDSTGGAGYEQYF.

The chain carries TRBV21-1 and TRBJ2-3; the table gives TRBD1 as D, unverified against the DNA. TRBV21-1 is a pseudogene. This CDR3 is built from 16 residues. CDR3 residues: CASSSRSLRGPDTQYF. The CDR3 region has the DNA TGTGCCAGCAGCAGCCGGAGCCTAAGGGGTCCAGATACGCAGTATTTT.

The chain is built from TRBV10-3 and TRBJ1-2; 9 nucleotides match TRBD1. The CDR3 sequence is 13 residues long. J was trimmed by 8 bases and V by 6 bases; bases with no gene match: 7. The germline CDR1 and CDR2 sequences are ENHRY and SYGVKD. The CDR3, as DNA: TGTGCCATCAGCCGGGACAGGGAGGGCGGCTACACCTTC. Residues: CAISRDREGGYTF.

The chain carries TRBV7-9 and TRBJ2-5, with D perhaps assigned TRBD1 or TRBD2 (5 bases each). Between the trimmed V and J ends, which lost 5 bases and 0 bases, there was a span of 10 bases. CDR1 and CDR2 (germline): SEHNR, FQNEAQ (reference sequence). The CDR3 is made up of 14 amino acids. DNA for the CDR3: TGTGCCAGCAGCCCGCCGGGACACCAAGAGACCCAGTACTTC. Residues: CASSPPGHQETQYF.

The chain carries TRBV28 and TRBJ2-3; D is uncertain. The germline gives CDR1 MDHEN, CDR2 SYDVKM. V lost 11 bases to trimming and J lost 4 bases, with 10 bases between them. This CDR3 has 11 amino acids. DNA of the CDR3: TGTGCCTCTTTAGGGCCAGATACGCAGTATTTT. The encoded protein is CASLGPDTQYF.